A single sample gave rise to the 12 T cell receptor beta chains below, sequenced in a study of T cell repertoires in cytomegalovirus infection. One entry per CDR3 protein results from TCRdb running MiXCR on the reads. This table has around 450,000 distinct CDR3 sequences, approximately 31% appearing once. Sequencing was done on a sample of PBMCs. The origin of the receptors is a human donor in good health (CMV status not recorded). Some clones in this sample may be carry-over from other donors' samples.

The rearrangement uses TRBV12-3 or TRBV12-4 and TRBJ2-2; 7 nucleotides agree with TRBD2. The CDR3 extends over 13 amino acids. Unmatched junction bases numbered 4, after V lost 6 bases and J lost 6 bases. Here the CDR3 reads CASRTSPAGELFF. DNA of the CDR3: TGTGCCAGCAGGACTAGCCCTGCCGGGGAGCTGTTTTTT.

The CDR3 nucleotides are TGTGCCAGCAGTGGGACTGCCGCAGGGTCACCCCTCCACTTT. Protein product: CASSGTAAGSPLHF. This chain connects TRBV6-1 to TRBJ1-6; weak D call: TRBD1 (5 bases). The CDR3 is 14 amino acids. The V gene lost 4 bases and the J gene lost 10 bases, with 14 bases spanning the gap. From germline, CDR1 is MNHNS and CDR2 SASEGT.

A few counts support this clonotype. V is TRBV5-1 and J is TRBJ2-3, with a weak D call TRBD2 (6 bases). This CDR3 contains 14 residues. Trimming stripped 4 bases from V and 6 bases from J, with 15 bases between. Germline loops: CDR1 SGHRS, CDR2 YFSETQ. In DNA form, the CDR3 reads TGCGCCAGCAGCGGAGGGAGCGCACCCGATACGCAGTATTTT. As protein: CASSGGSAPDTQYF. Using reference TRBV5-1 and TRBJ2-3 for the parts outside the CDR3, the full variable domain is KAGVTQTPRYLIKTRGQQVTLSCSPISGHRSVSWYQQTPGQGLQFLFEYFSETQRNKGNFPGRFSGRQFSNSRSEMNVSTLELGDSALYLCASSGGSAPDTQYFGPGTRLTVL.

This clonotype was picked up a small number of times. This chain connects TRBV6-5 to TRBJ1-6; TRBD1 matches 10 bases. CDR1 MNHEY and CDR2 SVGAGI come from the germline V gene. CDR3 length: 15 residues. The V and J ends lost 11 bases and 9 bases, in that order; junction bases with no gene match: 13. The CDR3 spells CASSPSGTGVSPLHF. In nucleotides, the CDR3 is TGTGCCTCCTCTCCCAGTGGGACAGGGGTTTCACCCCTCCACTTT.

J is TRBJ2-7 and V is TRBV6-2 or TRBV6-3, with a weak D call TRBD1 (7 bases). Per germline, CDR1 MNHEY and CDR2 SVGEGT. Trimming cost V 6 bases and J 0 bases, with 15 bases left between them. CDR3 size: 15 residues. CDR3 sequence (DNA): TGTGCCAGCAGGAAATCAGGGGGGACCTCCTACGAGCAGTACTTC. It codes for CASRKSGGTSYEQYF.

This clonotype was recorded a few times. CDR3: CSASLQGEYQPQHF. The CDR3 DNA is TGCAGTGCGAGTCTACAGGGGGAGTATCAGCCCCAGCATTTT. The J gene is TRBJ1-5, the V gene TRBV20-1; 8 nucleotides line up with TRBD1. The V gene's germline CDR1 is DFQATT and CDR2 SNEGSKA (reference sequence). The CDR3 covers 14 residues. The ends lost 6 bases at V and 5 bases at J; junction bases unmatched: 9.

This clonotype was detected many times. This rearrangement joins TRBV28 to TRBJ2-3; possible D gene TRBD2, 5 bases. The CDR3 length is 12 residues. Germline V lookup: CDR1 MDHEN, CDR2 SYDVKM. The ends were cut back, 8 bases at V and 6 bases at J, with 12 bases in the middle. This CDR3 reads CASWRLADTQYF. The DNA of the CDR3 is TGTGCCAGCTGGAGGTTGGCGGATACGCAGTATTTT.

In this sample, this clonotype turned up many times. The chain has TRBV7-2 and TRBJ2-7; D might be TRBD1 or TRBD2, each matching 7 bases. V lost 6 bases to trimming and J lost 4 bases, with 13 bases between them. Germline V lookup: CDR1 SGHTA, CDR2 FQGNSA. The CDR3 has 13 amino acids. The CDR3, as DNA: TGTGCCAGCAGAGCGGGACAGCTATACGAGCAGTACTTC. Protein: CASRAGQLYEQYF.

This clonotype was seen a few times. The chain is built from TRBV2 and TRBJ1-6; TRBD1 agrees at 7 bases. The ends lost 6 bases at V and 6 bases at J; junction bases unmatched: 11. The CDR3 totals 16 residues. Germline V gives CDR1 SNHLY, CDR2 FYNNEI. As DNA, the CDR3 is TGTGCCAGCAGCCCACAGGGGACCAAAAGTAATTCACCCCTCCACTTT. Its protein product is CASSPQGTKSNSPLHF. Together with reference TRBV2 and TRBJ1-6, the CDR3 gives the full variable domain: EPEVTQTPSHQVTQMGQEVILRCVPISNHLYFYWYRQILGQKVEFLVSFYNNEISEKSEIFDDQFSVERPDGSNFTLKIRSTKLEDSAMYFCASSPQGTKSNSPLHFGNGTRLTVT.

This clonotype was counted many times. This chain's CDR3 is CASSLGEGAAYNEQFF. Written as DNA, the CDR3 is TGTGCCAGCAGCTTAGGGGAGGGGGCAGCCTACAATGAGCAGTTCTTC. The genes are TRBV7-8 and TRBJ2-1; D tentatively fits TRBD1 or TRBD2 (7 bases each). The length of the CDR3 is 16 residues. Trimming shortened V by 1 base and J by 2 bases, and 12 bases separated the two germline ends. The V gene's germline CDR1 is SGHVS and CDR2 FQNEAQ. The whole variable domain, filled in from reference TRBV7-8 and TRBJ2-1, reads GAGVSQSPRYKVAKRGQDVALRCDPISGHVSLFWYQQALGQGPEFLTYFQNEAQLDKSGLPSDRFFAERPEGSVSTLKIQRTQQEDSAVYLCASSLGEGAAYNEQFFGPGTRLTVL.

Only a few counts were recorded for this clonotype. This sequence joins TRBV6-1 and TRBJ2-5, with a tentative D call TRBD2 (5 bases). In germline, CDR1 is MNHNS, CDR2 SASEGT. The CDR3 is 15 amino acids. The V end was cut by 6 bases, the J end by 5 bases, with 19 bases between. The CDR3 DNA follows: TGTGCCAGCAGCCGCGGGTGGGCTCTTGGGGAGACCCAGTACTTC. Its translation: CASSRGWALGETQYF.

This chain connects TRBV10-3 to TRBJ1-2, with 7 bases identical to TRBD1. Germline loops: CDR1 ENHRY, CDR2 SYGVKD. Trimming removed 9 bases from V and 0 bases from J; junction bases left unmatched: 16. This CDR3 has 17 amino acids. This chain's CDR3 is CAIGRDSSSQANYGYTF. The CDR3 coding sequence is TGTGCCATAGGCCGGGACAGCTCTTCTCAAGCTAACTATGGCTACACCTTC.